This entry is about one TCR beta chain. Its antigen remains unknown. V was clipped by 5 bases and J by 2 bases; unmatched bases: 6. The CDR3 is made up of 15 amino acids. CDR1 is SGHVS and CDR2 is FQNEAQ in the germline V gene. PCR employed 60 Vbeta and 13 Jbeta primers. Repertoires were generated with immunoSEQ multiplex PCR, while TCRdb's copy carries only in-frame clones and drops some. The table has about 180,000 clones, approximately 80% seen once. This entry comes from a study of cytomegalovirus exposure and HLA in healthy donors. Study context: Earlier, some 180 million T cells were analyzed, and 90 million to 140 million unique TCR beta sequences were found among them. General observations from the study: With later analysis, a missense DCLRE1C variant became linked to TCR beta V- and J-gene trimming. It was 164 TCR beta chains that were listed as cytomegalovirus-associated. The study carried out a later analysis of TCR beta sequences. It associated 15,000 to 20,000 of them with specific HLA alleles at a false discovery rate of 0.05.

The sequence was obtained from a male donor in good health and CMV-seronegative. V gene TRBV7-8 combines with J gene TRBJ2-7, with 10 bases that match TRBD1. The material sequenced was PBMCs. In DNA, the CDR3 is TGTGCCAGCAGCACCTCGGGACAGGGGCCCTACGAGCAGTACTTC. It codes for CASSTSGQGPYEQYF.